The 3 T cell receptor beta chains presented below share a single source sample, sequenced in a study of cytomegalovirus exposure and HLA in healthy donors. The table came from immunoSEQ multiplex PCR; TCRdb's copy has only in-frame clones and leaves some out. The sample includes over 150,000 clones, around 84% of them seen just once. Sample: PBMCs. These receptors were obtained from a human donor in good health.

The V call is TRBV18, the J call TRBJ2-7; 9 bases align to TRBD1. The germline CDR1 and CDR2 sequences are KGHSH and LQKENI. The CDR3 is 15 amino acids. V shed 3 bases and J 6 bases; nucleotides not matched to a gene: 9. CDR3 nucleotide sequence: TGTGCCAGCTCACCGCTACCGGGACAGGGTGGCGAGCAGTACTTC. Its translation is CASSPLPGQGGEQYF.

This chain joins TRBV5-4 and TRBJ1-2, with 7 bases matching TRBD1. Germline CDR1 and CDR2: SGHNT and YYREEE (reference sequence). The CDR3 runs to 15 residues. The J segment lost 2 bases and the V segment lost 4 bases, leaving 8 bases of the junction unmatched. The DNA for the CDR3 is TGTGCCAGCAGCAGAGTGACAGGGAAAAACTATGGCTACACCTTC. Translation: CASSRVTGKNYGYTF. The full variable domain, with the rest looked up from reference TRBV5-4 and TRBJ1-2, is ETGVTQSPTHLIKTRGQQVTLRCSSQSGHNTVSWYQQALGQGPQFIFQYYREEENGRGNFPPRFSGLQFPNYSSELNVNALELDDSALYLCASSRVTGKNYGYTFGSGTRLTVV.

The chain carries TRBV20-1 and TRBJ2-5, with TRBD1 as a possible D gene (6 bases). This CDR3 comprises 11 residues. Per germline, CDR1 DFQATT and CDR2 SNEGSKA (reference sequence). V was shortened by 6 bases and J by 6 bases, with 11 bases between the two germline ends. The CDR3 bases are TGCAGTGCCATAGGGGGAAAGACCCAGTACTTC. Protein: CSAIGGKTQYF.